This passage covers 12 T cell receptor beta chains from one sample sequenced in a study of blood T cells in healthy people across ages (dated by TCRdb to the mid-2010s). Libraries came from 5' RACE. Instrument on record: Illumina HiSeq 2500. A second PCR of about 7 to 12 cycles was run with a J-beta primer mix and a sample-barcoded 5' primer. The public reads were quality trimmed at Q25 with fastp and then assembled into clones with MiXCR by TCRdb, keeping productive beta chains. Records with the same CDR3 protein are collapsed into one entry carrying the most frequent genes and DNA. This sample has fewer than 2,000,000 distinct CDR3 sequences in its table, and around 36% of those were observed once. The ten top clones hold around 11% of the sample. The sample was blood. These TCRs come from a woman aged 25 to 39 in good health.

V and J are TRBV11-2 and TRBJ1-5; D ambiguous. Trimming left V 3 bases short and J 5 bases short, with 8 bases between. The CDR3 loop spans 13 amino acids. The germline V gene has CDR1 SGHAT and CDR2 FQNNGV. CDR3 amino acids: CASSLSLDQPQHF. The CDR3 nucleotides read TGTGCCAGCAGCTTGAGTCTCGATCAGCCCCAGCATTTT.

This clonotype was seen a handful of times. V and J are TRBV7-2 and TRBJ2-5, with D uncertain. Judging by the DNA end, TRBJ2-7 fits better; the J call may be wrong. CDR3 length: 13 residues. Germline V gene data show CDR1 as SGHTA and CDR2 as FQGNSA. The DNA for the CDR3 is TGTGCCAGCAGCAAGGTACCGAGGTACGAGCAGTACTTC. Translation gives CASSKVPRYEQYF.

The CDR3 DNA reads TGTGCCATCGGTGGACCGGGACAGGAGACTCGGGAGACCCAGTACTTC. The encoded protein is CAIGGPGQETRETQYF. The chain recombines TRBV10-3 with TRBJ2-7; 8 bases align to TRBD1. The DNA end is a closer match to TRBJ2-5, so the J assignment may be wrong. This CDR3 contains 16 residues. Germline values: CDR1 ENHRY, CDR2 SYGVKD.

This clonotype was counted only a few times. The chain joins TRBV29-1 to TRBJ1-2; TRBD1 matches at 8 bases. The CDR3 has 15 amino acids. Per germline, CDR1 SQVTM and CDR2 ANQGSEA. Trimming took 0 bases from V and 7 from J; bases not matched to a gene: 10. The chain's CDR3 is CSVEDEPGGLFGYTF. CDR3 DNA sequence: TGCAGCGTTGAAGATGAGCCAGGGGGCCTGTTTGGCTACACCTTC. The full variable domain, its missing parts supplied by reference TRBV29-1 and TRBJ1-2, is SAVISQKPSRDICQRGTSLTIQCQVDSQVTMMFWYRQQPGQSLTLIATANQGSEATYESGFVIDKFPISRPNLTFSTLTVSNMSPEDSSIYLCSVEDEPGGLFGYTFGSGTRLTVV.

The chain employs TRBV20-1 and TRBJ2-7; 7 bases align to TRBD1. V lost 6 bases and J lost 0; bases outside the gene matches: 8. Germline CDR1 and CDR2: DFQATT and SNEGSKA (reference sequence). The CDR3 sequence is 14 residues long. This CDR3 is CSAHTGTVSYEQYF. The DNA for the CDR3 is TGCAGTGCCCACACCGGGACAGTCTCCTACGAGCAGTACTTC.

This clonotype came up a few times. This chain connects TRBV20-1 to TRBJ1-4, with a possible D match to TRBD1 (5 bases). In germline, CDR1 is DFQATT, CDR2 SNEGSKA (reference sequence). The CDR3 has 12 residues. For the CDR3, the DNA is TGCAAAGGGGCCTCAACTAATGAAAAACTGTTTTTT. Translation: CKGASTNEKLFF.

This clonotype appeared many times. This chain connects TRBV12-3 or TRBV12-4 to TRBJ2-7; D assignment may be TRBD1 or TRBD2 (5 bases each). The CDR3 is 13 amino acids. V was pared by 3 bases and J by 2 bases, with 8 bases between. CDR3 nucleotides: TGTGCCAGCAGTTTGAGGGGCACCTACGAGCAGTACTTC. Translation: CASSLRGTYEQYF.

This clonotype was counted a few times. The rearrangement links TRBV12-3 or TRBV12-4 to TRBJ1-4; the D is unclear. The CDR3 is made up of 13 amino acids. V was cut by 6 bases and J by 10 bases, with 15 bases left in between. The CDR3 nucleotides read TGTGCCAGCAGCGGGTCCACATATGGAAAACTGTTTTTT. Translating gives CASSGSTYGKLFF.

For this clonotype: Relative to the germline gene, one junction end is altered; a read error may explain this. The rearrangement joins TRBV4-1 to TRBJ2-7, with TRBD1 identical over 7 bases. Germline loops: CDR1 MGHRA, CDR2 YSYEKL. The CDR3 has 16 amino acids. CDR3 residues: CASSQDPGGISYGQYF. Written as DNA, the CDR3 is TGCGCCAGCAGCCAAGATCCAGGGGGTATATCCTACGGGCAGTACTTC.

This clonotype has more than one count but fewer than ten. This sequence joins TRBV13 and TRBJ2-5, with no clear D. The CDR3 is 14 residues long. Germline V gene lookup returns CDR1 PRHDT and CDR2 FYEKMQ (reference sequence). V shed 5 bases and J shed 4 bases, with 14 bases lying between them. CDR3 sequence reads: CASSPRRTGETQYF. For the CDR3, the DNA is TGTGCCAGCAGCCCCCGAAGGACGGGAGAGACCCAGTACTTC.

The CDR3 here is CASRDQGLGALNQPQHF. The CDR3 DNA follows: TGTGCCAGCAGGGACCAGGGATTAGGGGCCCTCAATCAGCCCCAGCATTTT. The genes are TRBV6-6 and TRBJ1-5; the D gene is possibly TRBD1 (5 bases). Germline loops: CDR1 MNHNY, CDR2 SVGAGI (reference sequence). The V and J ends lost 6 bases and 3 bases respectively, with 21 bases between them. This CDR3 is 17 amino acids long.

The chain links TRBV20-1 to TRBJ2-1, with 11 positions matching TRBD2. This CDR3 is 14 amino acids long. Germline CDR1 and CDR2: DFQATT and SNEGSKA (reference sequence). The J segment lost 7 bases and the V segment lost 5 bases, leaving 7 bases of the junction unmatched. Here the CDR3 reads CSAPTSGSGNEQFF. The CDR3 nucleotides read TGCAGTGCTCCTACTAGCGGGAGTGGGAATGAGCAGTTCTTC.